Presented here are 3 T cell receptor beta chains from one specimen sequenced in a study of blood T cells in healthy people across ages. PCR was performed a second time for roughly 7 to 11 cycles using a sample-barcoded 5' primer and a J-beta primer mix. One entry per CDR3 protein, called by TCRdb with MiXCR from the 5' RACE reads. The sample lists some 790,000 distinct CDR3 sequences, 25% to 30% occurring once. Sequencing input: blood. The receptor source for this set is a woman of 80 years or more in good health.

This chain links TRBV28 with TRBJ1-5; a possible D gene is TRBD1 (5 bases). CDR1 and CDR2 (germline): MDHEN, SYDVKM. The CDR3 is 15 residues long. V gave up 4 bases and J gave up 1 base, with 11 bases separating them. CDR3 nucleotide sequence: TGTGCCAGCAGTTCCCACGGGGGGAGCAATCAGCCCCAGCATTTT. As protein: CASSSHGGSNQPQHF.

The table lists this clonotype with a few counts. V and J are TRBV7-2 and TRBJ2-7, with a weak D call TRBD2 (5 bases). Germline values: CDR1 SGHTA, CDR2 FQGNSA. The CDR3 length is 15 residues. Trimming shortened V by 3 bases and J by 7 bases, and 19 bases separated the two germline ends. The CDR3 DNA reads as TGTGCCAGCAGCTTTTACGAATCAGCCGGGATTGAGCAGTACTTC. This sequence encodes CASSFYESAGIEQYF.

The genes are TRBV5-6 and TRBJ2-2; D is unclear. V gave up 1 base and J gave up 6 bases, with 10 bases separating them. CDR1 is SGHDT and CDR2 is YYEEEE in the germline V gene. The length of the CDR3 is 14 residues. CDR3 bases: TGTGCCAGCAGCTTGTTGGGGTTGCCCGGGGAGCTGTTTTTT. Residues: CASSLLGLPGELFF.